The rows below give T cell receptor beta chains drawn from one sample of a study of cytomegalovirus exposure and HLA in healthy donors. The repertoire was sequenced with immunoSEQ multiplex PCR; TCRdb's copy has only in-frame clones and lacks some. Found here are approximately 93,000 clones, 75% to 80% of them singletons; the top ten hold approximately 3.8%. Sequencing was performed on PBMCs. These receptors all stem from a woman aged 40 to 50 in good health and CMV-seronegative. Each CDR3 is given with its conserved first and last residue.

j_call v_call cdr3_aa
TRBJ1-4 TRBV4-3 CASSQDVQGVRENEKLFF
TRBJ2-6 TRBV6-4 CASSDTDRGSGANVLTF
TRBJ2-2 TRBV28 CASSSGPTGELFF
TRBJ1-3 TRBV5-1 CASSLFEGNSGNTIYF
TRBJ2-1 TRBV18 CASSPGTGEQFF
TRBJ1-1 TRBV6-1 CASREGLGLGTEAFF
TRBJ1-4 TRBV29-1 CSVLRDRKGSNEKLFF
TRBJ1-6 TRBV2 CASSALGQELNSPLHF
TRBJ1-4 TRBV7-2 CASSLAGQTNEKLFF
TRBJ2-1 TRBV4-1 CASSLLNSGGYNEQFF
TRBJ2-7 TRBV7-6 CASSPGTAHGGEQYF
TRBJ1-5 TRBV15 CATADRVGNQPQHF
TRBJ1-1 TRBV29-1 CSVDRTNTEAFF
TRBJ2-1 TRBV5-1 CASSLTGQGGPEQFF
TRBJ1-3 TRBV19 CASRVPQGEGNTIYF
TRBJ1-5 TRBV4-2 CASSQDLTGVQPQHF
TRBJ1-2 TRBV30 CACRGHNPYGYPF
TRBJ1-6 TRBV12-2 CASRNGTGLTLHF
TRBJ1-5 TRBV6-5 CASSSLSQPPNQPQHF
TRBJ1-4 TRBV5-1 CASSKGGDTNEKLFF
TRBJ1-1 TRBV5-1 CASSPGGRWGNTEAFF
TRBJ2-3 TRBV6-6 CASSYGGQGKDTQYF
TRBJ2-7 TRBV6-5 CASSPTSTGQYF
TRBJ2-1 TRBV2 CASIFGIQGNEQFF
TRBJ1-3 TRBV20-1 CSAEQGNTIYF
TRBJ2-2 TRBV4-2 CASSQDLAGGTRATGELFF
TRBJ2-1 TRBV4-1 CASSPPGGVGEQFF
TRBJ1-1 TRBV18 CASSPQRQGASEAFF
TRBJ2-7 TRBV6-1 CASSDPGQVWNEQYF
TRBJ1-2 TRBV10-3 CAISERRQGDGYTF
TRBJ1-1 TRBV9 CASSVTGNTEAFF
TRBJ1-1 TRBV30 CAWSVTTGALNTEAFF
TRBJ1-1 TRBV10-3 CAISEPRQFSNTEAFF
TRBJ1-1 TRBV19 CASSTGQGFTNTEAFF
TRBJ1-1 TRBV10-3 CAISESDREAFF
TRBJ2-7 TRBV7-7 CASSPGRGSYEQYF
TRBJ2-7 TRBV5-6 CASSSRVGEQYF
TRBJ1-5 TRBV12-5 CASGFIDRVSNQPQHF
TRBJ2-7 TRBV7-2 CASSRRSGTVYYEQYF
TRBJ1-1 TRBV2 CASSEGRARLKAFF
TRBJ1-4 TRBV6-5 CASSYLQGQKLFF
TRBJ1-5 TRBV10-3 CAMRQGPNQPQHF
. TRBV6-1 CASSGGPRSYEQYF
TRBJ2-7 TRBV5-4 CASSSGILYEQYF
TRBJ2-1 TRBV11-2 CASSLISGAEQFF
TRBJ2-2 TRBV29-1 CSVVGTANTGELFF
TRBJ2-2 TRBV9 CASSVVGSANTGELFF
TRBJ1-5 TRBV6-5 CASSPEEGQPQHF
TRBJ1-5 TRBV19 CASAHAGQPQHF
. TRBV6-1 CASRREAPGPYEQYF